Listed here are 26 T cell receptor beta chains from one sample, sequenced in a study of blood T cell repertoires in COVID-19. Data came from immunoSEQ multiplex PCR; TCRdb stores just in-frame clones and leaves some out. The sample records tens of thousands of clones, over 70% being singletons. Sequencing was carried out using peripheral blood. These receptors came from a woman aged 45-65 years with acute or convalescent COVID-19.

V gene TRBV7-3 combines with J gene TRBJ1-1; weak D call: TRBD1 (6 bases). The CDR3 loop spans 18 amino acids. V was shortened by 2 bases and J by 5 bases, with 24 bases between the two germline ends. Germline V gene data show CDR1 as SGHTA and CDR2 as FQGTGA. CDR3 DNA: TGTGCCAGCAGCTTATTGGCCCCCGGGCAGGGGCGCCTAACTGAAGCTTTCTTT. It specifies CASSLLAPGQGRLTEAFF.

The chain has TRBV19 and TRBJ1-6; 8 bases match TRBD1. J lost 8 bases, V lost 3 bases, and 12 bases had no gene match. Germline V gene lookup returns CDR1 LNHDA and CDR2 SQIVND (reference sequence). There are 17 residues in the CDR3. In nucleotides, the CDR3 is TGTGCCAGTAGTATGAACCCAGGGGGCCGGGATGATTCACCCCTCCACTTT. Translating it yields CASSMNPGGRDDSPLHF.

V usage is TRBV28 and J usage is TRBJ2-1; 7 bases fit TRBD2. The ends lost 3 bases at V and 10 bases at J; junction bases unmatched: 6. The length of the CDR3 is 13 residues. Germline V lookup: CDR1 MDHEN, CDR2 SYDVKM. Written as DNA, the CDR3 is TGTGCCAGCAGTTTGGGAGGGGAGGGGGAGCAGTTCTTC. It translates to CASSLGGEGEQFF.

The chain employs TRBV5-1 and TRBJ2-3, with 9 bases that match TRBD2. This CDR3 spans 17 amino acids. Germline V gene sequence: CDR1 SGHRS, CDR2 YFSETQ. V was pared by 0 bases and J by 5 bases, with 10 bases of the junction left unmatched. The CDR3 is CASSLARRGGVGDTQYF. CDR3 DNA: TGCGCCAGCAGCTTGGCCCGGCGGGGGGGAGTGGGAGATACGCAGTATTTT.

CDR3 in amino acids: CASSQEEAVSSYEQYF. The CDR3 DNA sequence: TGCGCCAGCAGCCAAGAAGAGGCAGTTAGCTCCTACGAGCAGTACTTC. This chain uses TRBV4-3 with TRBJ2-7; D remains unclear. The V and J ends lost 0 bases and 0 bases respectively, with 12 bases between them. Germline assignment: CDR1 LGHNA and CDR2 YSLEER. The CDR3 is 16 residues long.

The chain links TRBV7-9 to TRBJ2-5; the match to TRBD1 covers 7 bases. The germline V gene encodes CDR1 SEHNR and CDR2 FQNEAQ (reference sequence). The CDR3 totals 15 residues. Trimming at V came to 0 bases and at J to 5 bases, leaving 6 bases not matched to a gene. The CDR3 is CASSLALSTGETQYF. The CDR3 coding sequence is TGTGCCAGCAGCTTAGCGCTATCGACAGGGGAGACCCAGTACTTC. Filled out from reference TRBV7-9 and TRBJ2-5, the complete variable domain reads DTGVSQNPRHKITKRGQNVTFRCDPISEHNRLYWYRQTLGQGPEFLTYFQNEAQLEKSRLLSDRFSAERPKGSFSTLEIQRTEQGDSAMYLCASSLALSTGETQYFGPGTRLLVL.

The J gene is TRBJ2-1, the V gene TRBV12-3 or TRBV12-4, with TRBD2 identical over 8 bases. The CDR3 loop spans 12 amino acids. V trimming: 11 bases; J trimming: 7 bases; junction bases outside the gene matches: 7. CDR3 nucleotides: TGTGCCTCAGCAACGGGGGGGAATGAGCAGTTCTTC. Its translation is CASATGGNEQFF.

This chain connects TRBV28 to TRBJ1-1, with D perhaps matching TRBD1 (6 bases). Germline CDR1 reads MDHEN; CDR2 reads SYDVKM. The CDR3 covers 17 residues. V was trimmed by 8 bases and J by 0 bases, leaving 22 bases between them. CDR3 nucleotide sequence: TGTGCCAGCCCTCGTCCTACCGCCAGGGGAATGAACACTGAAGCTTTCTTT. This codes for CASPRPTARGMNTEAFF.

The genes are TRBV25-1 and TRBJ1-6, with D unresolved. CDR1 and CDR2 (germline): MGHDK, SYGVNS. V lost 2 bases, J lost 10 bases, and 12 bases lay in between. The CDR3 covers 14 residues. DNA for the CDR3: TGTGCCAGCAGTGAAATAGAGTCCAGGTCACCCCTCCACTTT. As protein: CASSEIESRSPLHF.

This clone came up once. The CDR3 nucleotides are TGTGCCAGCAGCCTGACTAGCGGGGGTTCCGAGCAGTACTTC. As protein: CASSLTSGGSEQYF. This chain uses TRBV7-2 with TRBJ2-7, with TRBD2 matching over 12 bases. Unmatched junction bases numbered 5, after V lost 5 bases and J lost 6 bases. Germline V gene data show CDR1 as SGHTA and CDR2 as FQGNSA. The CDR3 spans 14 residues.

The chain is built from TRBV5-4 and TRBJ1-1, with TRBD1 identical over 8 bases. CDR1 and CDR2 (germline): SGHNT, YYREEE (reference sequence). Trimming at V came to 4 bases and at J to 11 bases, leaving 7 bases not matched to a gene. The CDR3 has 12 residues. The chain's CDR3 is CASSLTGADAFF. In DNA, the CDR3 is TGTGCCAGCAGCCTGACAGGGGCGGACGCTTTCTTT.

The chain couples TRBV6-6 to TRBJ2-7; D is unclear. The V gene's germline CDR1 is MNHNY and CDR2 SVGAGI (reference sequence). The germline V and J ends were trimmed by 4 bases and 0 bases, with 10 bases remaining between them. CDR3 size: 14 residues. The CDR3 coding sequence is TGTGCCAGCAGTTCCCCCTCGAGCTCCTACGAGCAGTACTTC. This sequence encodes CASSSPSSSYEQYF.

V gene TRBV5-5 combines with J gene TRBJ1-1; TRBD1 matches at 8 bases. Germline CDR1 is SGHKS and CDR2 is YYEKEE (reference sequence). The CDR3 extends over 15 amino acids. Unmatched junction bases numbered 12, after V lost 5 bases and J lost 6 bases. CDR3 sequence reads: CASSSGQGRASEAFF. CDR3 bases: TGTGCCAGCAGTTCCGGACAGGGACGGGCCTCTGAAGCTTTCTTT. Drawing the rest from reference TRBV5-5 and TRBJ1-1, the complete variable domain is DAGVTQSPTHLIKTRGQQVTLRCSPISGHKSVSWYQQVLGQGPQFIFQYYEKEERGRGNFPDRFSARQFPNYSSELNVNALLLGDSALYLCASSSGQGRASEAFFGQGTRLTVV.

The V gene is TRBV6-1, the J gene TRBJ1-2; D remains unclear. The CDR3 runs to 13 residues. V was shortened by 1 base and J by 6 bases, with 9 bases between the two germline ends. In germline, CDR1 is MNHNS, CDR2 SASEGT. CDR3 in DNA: TGTGCCAGCAGTGAAGGAGGGAGTCATGGCTACACCTTC. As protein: CASSEGGSHGYTF.

The CDR3 bases are TGTGCCAGCAGTCCTAAACCGGGACAGGGCTACAATGAGCAGTTCTTC. Protein: CASSPKPGQGYNEQFF. The gene calls are TRBV27 and TRBJ2-1; 9 bases line up with TRBD1. This CDR3 is built from 16 residues. From germline, CDR1 is MNHEY and CDR2 SMNVEV (reference sequence). Trimming removed 5 bases from V and 3 bases from J; junction bases left unmatched: 8.

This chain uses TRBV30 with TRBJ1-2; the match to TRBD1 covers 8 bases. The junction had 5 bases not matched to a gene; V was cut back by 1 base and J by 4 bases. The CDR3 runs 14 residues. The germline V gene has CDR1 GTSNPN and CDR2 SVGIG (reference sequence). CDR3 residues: CAWSENRGGYGYTF. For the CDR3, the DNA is TGTGCCTGGAGTGAAAACAGGGGGGGCTATGGCTACACCTTC.

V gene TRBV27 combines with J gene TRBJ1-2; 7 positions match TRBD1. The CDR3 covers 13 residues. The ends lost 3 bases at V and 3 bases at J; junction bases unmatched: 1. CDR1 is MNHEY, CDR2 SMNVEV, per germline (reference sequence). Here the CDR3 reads CASSFTGDYGYTF. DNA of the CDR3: TGTGCCAGCAGTTTCACAGGGGACTATGGCTACACCTTC.

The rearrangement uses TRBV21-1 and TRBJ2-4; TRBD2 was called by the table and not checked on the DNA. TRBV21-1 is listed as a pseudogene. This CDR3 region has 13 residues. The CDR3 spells CATLGGTKNIQYF. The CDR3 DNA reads TGTGCCACCCTTGGCGGGACCAAAAACATTCAGTACTTC.

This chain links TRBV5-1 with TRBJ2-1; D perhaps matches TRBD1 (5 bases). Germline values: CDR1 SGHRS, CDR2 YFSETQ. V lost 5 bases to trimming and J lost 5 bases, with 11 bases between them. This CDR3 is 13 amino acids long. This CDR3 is CASRVGVNNEQFF. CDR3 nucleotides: TGCGCCAGCAGGGTAGGGGTTAACAATGAGCAGTTCTTC.

The CDR3 DNA reads as TGCGCCAGCAGCCAAGGTCTCGGTAGCGTTGAAGCTTTCTTT. It codes for CASSQGLGSVEAFF. The chain combines TRBV4-1 with TRBJ1-1; D is uncertain. Germline assignment: CDR1 MGHRA and CDR2 YSYEKL. The CDR3 loop spans 14 amino acids. Trimming removed 1 base at V and 7 bases at J, with 13 bases between.

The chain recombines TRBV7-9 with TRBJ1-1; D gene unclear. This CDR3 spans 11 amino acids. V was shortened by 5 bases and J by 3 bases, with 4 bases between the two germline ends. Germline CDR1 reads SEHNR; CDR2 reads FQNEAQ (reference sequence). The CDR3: CASSVDTEAFF. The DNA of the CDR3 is TGTGCCAGCAGCGTCGACACTGAAGCTTTCTTT.

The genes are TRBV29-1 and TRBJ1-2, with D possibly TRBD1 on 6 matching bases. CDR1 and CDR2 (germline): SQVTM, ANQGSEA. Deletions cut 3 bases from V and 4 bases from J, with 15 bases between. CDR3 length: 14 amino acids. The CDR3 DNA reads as TGCAGCGTTGAGATGGGCGGGGGCGGCTATGGCTACACCTTC. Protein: CSVEMGGGGYGYTF.

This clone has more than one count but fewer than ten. The CDR3 DNA sequence: TGCGCCAGCAGCCGCACCGGGAAGACTGGGGCCAACGTCCTGACTTTC. Residues: CASSRTGKTGANVLTF. V usage is TRBV4-3 and J usage is TRBJ2-6, with a tentative D call TRBD2 (5 bases). The V end lost 4 bases, the J end lost 2 bases, and 12 bases lay between the germline ends. This CDR3 comprises 16 residues. Germline CDR1 LGHNA, CDR2 YSLEER.

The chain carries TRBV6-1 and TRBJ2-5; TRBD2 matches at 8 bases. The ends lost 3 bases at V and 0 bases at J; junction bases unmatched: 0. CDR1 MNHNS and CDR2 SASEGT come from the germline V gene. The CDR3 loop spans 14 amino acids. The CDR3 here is CASSETSDQETQYF. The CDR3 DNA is TGTGCCAGCAGTGAGACTAGCGACCAAGAGACCCAGTACTTC.

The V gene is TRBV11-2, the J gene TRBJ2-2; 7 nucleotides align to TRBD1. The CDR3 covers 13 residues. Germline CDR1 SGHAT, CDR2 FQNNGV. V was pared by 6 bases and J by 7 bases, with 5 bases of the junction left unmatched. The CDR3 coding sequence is TGTGCCAGCAGGCCAAACAGGGGCGGGGAGCTGTTTTTT. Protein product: CASRPNRGGELFF.

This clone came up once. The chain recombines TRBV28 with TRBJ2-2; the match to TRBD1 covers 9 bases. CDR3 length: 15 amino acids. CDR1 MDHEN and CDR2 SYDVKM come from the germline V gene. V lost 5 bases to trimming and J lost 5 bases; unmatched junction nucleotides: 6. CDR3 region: CASSRQGEQTGELFF. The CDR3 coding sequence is TGTGCCAGCAGTCGACAGGGGGAGCAGACCGGGGAGCTGTTTTTT.